These 17 T cell receptor beta chains came from one sample sequenced in a study of CD8 T cells in ankylosing spondylitis. TCRdb re-called the 5' RACE reads with MiXCR, one entry per CDR3 protein. The sample includes around 230,000 distinct CDR3 sequences, 8% to 9% of them seen just once. Sequencing was performed on blood, either unsorted or a sorted T cell fraction (not recorded which). The receptors come from a female donor with ankylosing spondylitis or in good health (not recorded which).

In this sample, this clonotype turned up many times. The chain couples TRBV20-1 to TRBJ2-7, with 7 bases that match TRBD1. V lost 0 bases to trimming and J lost 7 bases; unmatched junction nucleotides: 3. Germline-derived CDR1 and CDR2 are DFQATT and SNEGSKA (reference sequence). This CDR3 contains 12 residues. CDR3 bases: TGCAGTGCTAGAGATGACAGGGAAGAGCAGTACTTC. Translating it yields CSARDDREEQYF.

The J gene is TRBJ2-3, the V gene TRBV29-1; D perhaps matches TRBD1 (8 bases). The V end was cut by 4 bases, the J end by 1 base, with 15 bases between. Germline V gene lookup returns CDR1 SQVTM and CDR2 ANQGSEA. CDR3 length equals 15 residues. The CDR3 bases are TGCAGCGTTGCAAGGACAGGGAGGGGCACAGATACGCAGTATTTT. Protein product: CSVARTGRGTDTQYF.

This clonotype was detected many times. The rearrangement links TRBV5-4 to TRBJ2-1; the match to TRBD2 covers 10 bases. Germline V lookup: CDR1 SGHNT, CDR2 YYREEE (reference sequence). This CDR3 is 13 amino acids long. J gave up 4 bases and V 10 bases, and 5 bases lay outside the gene matches. The CDR3 DNA follows: TGTGCCGGGAGGACTAGCGGTTACAATGAGCAGTTCTTC. Residues: CAGRTSGYNEQFF.

Ten or more counts support this clonotype. The gene calls are TRBV6-2 or TRBV6-3 and TRBJ2-1; possible D gene TRBD2, 6 bases. From germline, CDR1 is MNHEY and CDR2 SVGEGT. CDR3 length: 17 amino acids. Trimming stripped 6 bases from V and 0 bases from J, with 18 bases between. In DNA, the CDR3 is TGTGCCAGCAGCCGCTTACCTAGCGAAAGCTCCTACAATGAGCAGTTCTTC. It yields the protein CASSRLPSESSYNEQFF.

This clonotype has a count of ten or more. The chain uses TRBV4-3 and TRBJ2-3; D is undetermined. Trimming left V 0 bases short and J 4 bases short, with 17 bases between. The CDR3 is 17 residues long. Germline loops: CDR1 LGHNA, CDR2 YSLEER. The CDR3 reads CASSQELTAGGSDTQYF. DNA of the CDR3: TGCGCCAGCAGCCAAGAGTTAACGGCTGGTGGCTCAGATACGCAGTATTTT.

This clonotype was seen repeatedly, ten times or more. The chain combines TRBV7-9 with TRBJ1-2; tentatively, D is TRBD1 (6 bases). CDR3 size: 13 residues. The ends were cut back, 5 bases at V and 6 bases at J, with 13 bases in the middle. In germline, CDR1 is SEHNR, CDR2 FQNEAQ (reference sequence). As DNA, the CDR3 is TGTGCCAGCAGCCAGCGGGGGGCCCATGGCTACACCTTC. Amino acid sequence: CASSQRGAHGYTF.

Ten or more counts support this clonotype. This chain joins TRBV5-1 and TRBJ1-2, with a tentative D call TRBD1 (6 bases). This CDR3 has 14 residues. From germline, CDR1 is SGHRS and CDR2 YFSETQ. V was trimmed by 4 bases and J by 6 bases, leaving 16 bases between them. The CDR3: CASSPSSRGNGYTF. CDR3 DNA sequence: TGCGCCAGCAGCCCTTCCAGCAGGGGAAATGGCTACACCTTC.

In the case of this clonotype: At one boundary the junction diverges from the germline segment, which might be a read error. The chain combines TRBV7-2 with TRBJ2-7; D possibly corresponds to TRBD2 (7 bases). The CDR3 loop spans 15 amino acids. CDR1 and CDR2 (germline): SGHTA, FQGNSA. The CDR3 coding sequence is TGTGTCAGCAACTCCCAAGGGGGGGGTAACTACGAGCAGTACTTC. This sequence encodes CVSNSQGGGNYEQYF. Filled out from reference TRBV7-2 and TRBJ2-7, the complete variable domain reads GAGVSQSPSNKVTEKGKDVELRCDPISGHTALYWYRQSLGQGLEFLIYFQGNSAPDKSGLPSDRFSAERTGGSVSTLTIQRTQQEDSAVYLCVSNSQGGGNYEQYFGPGTRLTVT.

This clonotype was detected ten times or more. The chain uses TRBV25-1 and TRBJ1-1; D remains unclear. The V end lost 4 bases, the J end lost 6 bases, and 12 bases lay between the germline ends. Germline V CDR1 and CDR2: MGHDK, SYGVNS. The CDR3 is made up of 13 amino acids. The CDR3 here is CASSGYGGAEAFF. In DNA, the CDR3 is TGTGCCAGCAGTGGCTATGGTGGGGCTGAAGCTTTCTTT.

This clonotype was counted ten times or more. J is TRBJ2-2 and V is TRBV20-1, with 9 positions matching TRBD1. The germline V gene encodes CDR1 DFQATT and CDR2 SNEGSKA (reference sequence). V dropped 5 bases and J dropped 4; count of bases not matched to a gene: 11. The length of the CDR3 is 16 residues. The CDR3 DNA follows: TGCAGTGCTCAACGGACAGGGGCAAGGGGCACCGGGGAGCTGTTTTTT. Translated: CSAQRTGARGTGELFF.

This clonotype was seen ten or more times. The V and J genes are TRBV20-1 and TRBJ2-7; the D gene is possibly TRBD1 (6 bases). CDR1 is DFQATT, CDR2 SNEGSKA, per germline (reference sequence). The V gene lost 7 bases and the J gene lost 5 bases, with 15 bases spanning the gap. There are 12 residues in the CDR3. The CDR3 DNA is TGCAGTGTGGGGGCGACTTGGCACGAGCAGTACTTC. Its protein is CSVGATWHEQYF.

This clonotype was seen repeatedly, ten times or more. The chain recombines TRBV19 with TRBJ1-4; no clear D gene. This CDR3 contains 14 residues. Trimming left V 6 bases short and J 0 bases short, with 8 bases between. In germline, CDR1 is LNHDA, CDR2 SQIVND (reference sequence). The CDR3 reads CASSPAATNEKLFF. CDR3 DNA: TGTGCCAGTAGCCCAGCTGCAACTAATGAAAAACTGTTTTTT.

This clonotype turned up a few times. This chain connects TRBV21-1 to TRBJ2-7; the DNA was not used to check the table's D call, TRBD1. TRBV21-1 is given as a pseudogene. This CDR3 contains 15 residues. The CDR3 region is CASRAGTAFSYEQYF. CDR3 coding DNA: TGTGCCAGCAGGGCCGGGACAGCCTTCTCCTACGAGCAGTACTTC.

The CDR3 DNA follows: TGTGCCAGCAGCTCGACTAGCGGGAGGTCGGAGACCCAGTACTTC. Translation: CASSSTSGRSETQYF. The chain uses TRBV7-2 and TRBJ2-5; 13 bases align to TRBD2. Germline V CDR1 and CDR2: SGHTA, FQGNSA. The CDR3 loop spans 15 amino acids. Losses at the gene ends were 4 bases for V and 5 bases for J; bases not matched to a gene: 4.

This clonotype showed up many times. This chain connects TRBV6-1 to TRBJ2-5; 7 bases are a match to TRBD2. CDR3 length: 12 residues. V shed 4 bases, J shed 4 bases, and the junction held 0 bases outside the gene matches. Germline V lookup: CDR1 MNHNS, CDR2 SASEGT. This CDR3 reads CASSAGGETQYF. DNA for the CDR3: TGTGCCAGCAGTGCGGGAGGAGAGACCCAGTACTTC.

Of note for this clonotype: Since a much larger clone is just one base distant, this may be a read error. This chain joins TRBV10-2 and TRBJ2-7, with 11 bases fitting TRBD2. The CDR3 is made up of 15 amino acids. Germline V gene lookup returns CDR1 WSHSY and CDR2 SAAADI. The CDR3 nucleotides are TGCGCCGGCAGTGGAAGGATAGCGGGAGGGAACGAGCAGTACTTC. Translation gives CAGSGRIAGGNEQYF.

In this sample, this clonotype turned up a few times. The chain couples TRBV7-9 to TRBJ1-4; D not certain. This CDR3 has 16 residues. V was cut by 5 bases and J by 3 bases, with 16 bases left in between. Per germline, CDR1 SEHNR and CDR2 FQNEAQ (reference sequence). The CDR3 sequence: CASSPGLSRSNEKLFF. Here the CDR3 DNA reads TGTGCCAGCAGCCCGGGCCTAAGCAGGTCTAATGAAAAACTGTTTTTT.